This T cell receptor beta chain stems from a study of glioma-infiltrating T cells after dendritic cell vaccination. Study-level background: Between about 2003 and 2013, patients got autologous tumor lysate-pulsed dendritic cell vaccines.

The CDR3 is 15 residues long. Sequenced by immunoSEQ multiplex PCR; TCRdb stores in-frame clones only, minus some. The table records 55,000 to 75,000 clones, approximately 81% of them present only once. Fresh-frozen tumor tissue and more than two years of survival data were available for all. All glioblastoma patients lacked an isocitrate dehydrogenase mutation. The source was blood, collected before dendritic cell vaccination. The receptor's source is a human donor with glioblastoma. V usage is TRBV21-1 and J usage is TRBJ2-7; the DNA was not compared with TRBD1, the D call given in the table. TRBV21-1 is a pseudogene. CDR3 in DNA: TGTGCCAGCAGCAAAAAAGAGACAGCAGACTACGAGCAGTACTTC. Its protein product is CASSKKETADYEQYF.